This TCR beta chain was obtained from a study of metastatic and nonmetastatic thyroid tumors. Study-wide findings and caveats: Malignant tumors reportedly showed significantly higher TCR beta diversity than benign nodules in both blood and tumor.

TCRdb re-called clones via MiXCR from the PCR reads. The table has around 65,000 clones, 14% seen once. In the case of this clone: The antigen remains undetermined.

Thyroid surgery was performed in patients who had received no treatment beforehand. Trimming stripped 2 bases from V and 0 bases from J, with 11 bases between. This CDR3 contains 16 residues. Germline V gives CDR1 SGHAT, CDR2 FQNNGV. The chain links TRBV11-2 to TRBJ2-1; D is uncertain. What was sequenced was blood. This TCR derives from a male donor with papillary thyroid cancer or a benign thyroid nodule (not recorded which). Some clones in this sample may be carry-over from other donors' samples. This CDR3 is CASSLLSISSYNEQFF. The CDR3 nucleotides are TGTGCCAGCAGCTTATTAAGCATCAGCTCCTACAATGAGCAGTTCTTC.